One sample yielded the 7 T cell receptor beta chains listed below, sequenced in a study of T cell repertoires in cytomegalovirus infection (dated by TCRdb to about 2019). The run used an Illumina HiSeq 1500. The public reads were reprocessed in TCRdb via fastp at Q25 and MiXCR, keeping in-frame beta chains. A single entry per CDR3 protein holds the most common genes and DNA from its merged rows. A total of 350,000 to 450,000 distinct CDR3 sequences appear in this sample, around 18% of them only once. The biggest ten clones account for 7.5% to 9% of the sample. What was sequenced was PBMCs. These TCRs come from a human donor in good health (CMV status not recorded). Some clones in this sample may be carry-over from other donors' samples.

This chain uses TRBV7-2 with TRBJ2-1; 11 positions agree with TRBD2. CDR1 SGHTA and CDR2 FQGNSA come from the germline V gene. V gave up 10 bases and J gave up 2 bases; unmatched junction bases: 1. The CDR3 contains 13 residues. The CDR3 bases are TGTGCCAAGACTAGCGGGGCCTACAATGAGCAGTTCTTC. Its protein product is CAKTSGAYNEQFF.

The sample holds many counts of this clonotype. V and J are TRBV7-8 and TRBJ2-1, with 14 bases that match TRBD2. J gave up 8 bases and V 2 bases, and 5 bases lay outside the gene matches. The CDR3 is made up of 16 amino acids. Germline-derived CDR1 and CDR2 are SGHVS and FQNEAQ. The CDR3 sequence is CASSLFGTSGSDEQFF. CDR3 bases: TGTGCCAGCAGCTTATTTGGGACTAGCGGGAGCGATGAGCAGTTCTTC.

At least ten counts were recorded for this clonotype. This rearrangement joins TRBV12-3 or TRBV12-4 to TRBJ1-2; no definite D call. The CDR3 has 13 residues. Trimming took 3 bases from V and 2 from J, leaving 7 bases between them. CDR3 sequence reads: CASSFGENYGYTF. CDR3 bases: TGTGCCAGCAGTTTTGGAGAGAACTATGGCTACACCTTC.

This chain joins TRBV5-1 and TRBJ1-1; the D is unclear. CDR1 and CDR2 (germline): SGHRS, YFSETQ. Trimming stripped 4 bases from V and 1 base from J, with 11 bases between. The CDR3 consists of 14 residues. The CDR3: CASSVGAENTEAFF. In nucleotides, the CDR3 is TGCGCCAGCAGCGTAGGTGCGGAGAACACTGAAGCTTTCTTT.

V gene TRBV6-8 combines with J gene TRBJ2-3; D gene ambiguous. Germline values: CDR1 MNHGY, CDR2 SAAAGT. Deletions cut 0 bases from V and 5 bases from J, with 21 bases between. This CDR3 is 18 amino acids long. The DNA of the CDR3 is TGTGCCAGCAGTTACTCGCGGTTCAAAATCCCTTGGGAAGATACGCAGTATTTT. The encoded protein is CASSYSRFKIPWEDTQYF.

A few counts support this clonotype. V usage is TRBV19 and J usage is TRBJ2-2; tentative D call: TRBD1 (5 bases). CDR3 length: 13 residues. Germline V lookup: CDR1 LNHDA, CDR2 SQIVND (reference sequence). V lost 5 bases and J lost 3, with 7 bases in between. The CDR3 is CASSQGYTGELFF. CDR3 coding DNA: TGTGCCAGTAGTCAGGGATACACCGGGGAGCTGTTTTTT.

This clonotype was detected a few times. The rearrangement joins TRBV19 to TRBJ2-3; D is possibly TRBD2 (6 bases). CDR1 is LNHDA, CDR2 SQIVND, per germline (reference sequence). Trimming removed 6 bases from V and 13 bases from J, with 20 bases in between. The CDR3 extends over 13 amino acids. CDR3 DNA sequence: TGTGCCAGTAGGAGACAAACCGGGACTGAGGAGTATTTT. Its translation is CASRRQTGTEEYF.